What follows are 29 T cell receptor beta chains derived from one specimen sequenced in a study of T cells in Graves' hyperthyroidism and ophthalmopathy. The CDR3 regions of TCR beta were amplified from RNA transcripts. With the HTBI primer set, the TCR CDR3 went through a first round of RT-PCR. TCRdb ran MiXCR on the multiplex PCR reads and lists one entry per CDR3 protein. Of approximately 520,000 distinct CDR3 sequences listed, roughly 20% are singletons. The source material was blood. These receptors all stem from a man between 18 and 35 years old with Graves' hyperthyroidism.

The chain joins TRBV7-2 to TRBJ1-1; D call uncertain. The CDR3 has 14 amino acids. From germline, CDR1 is SGHTA and CDR2 FQGNSA. V lost 1 base, J lost 4 bases, and 10 bases lay in between. This CDR3 is CASSLGTRGTEAFF. CDR3 nucleotides: TGTGCCAGCAGCTTAGGGACCCGGGGCACTGAAGCTTTCTTT.

This clonotype was seen ten or more times. V usage is TRBV29-1 and J usage is TRBJ1-2; possible D gene TRBD1, 6 bases. The CDR3 is 13 residues long. The V gene's germline CDR1 is SQVTM and CDR2 ANQGSEA. Between the trimmed V and J ends, which lost 4 bases and 2 bases, there was a span of 11 bases. The CDR3 bases are TGCAGCGTTGGTTCCACAGGGAACTATGGCTACACCTTC. This codes for CSVGSTGNYGYTF.

The CDR3 sequence: CASSPRPYEQYF. CDR3 sequence (DNA): TGTGCCAGCAGTCCTCGCCCCTACGAGCAGTACTTC. J is TRBJ2-7 and V is TRBV27; D gene unclear. The germline V and J ends were trimmed by 5 bases and 2 bases, with 7 bases remaining between them. Germline V gives CDR1 MNHEY, CDR2 SMNVEV (reference sequence). The CDR3 is 12 residues long.

At least ten counts were recorded for this clonotype. V and J are TRBV28 and TRBJ2-7, with a weak D call TRBD1 (6 bases). The CDR3 contains 14 residues. The germline V gene has CDR1 MDHEN and CDR2 SYDVKM. The V gene lost 5 bases and the J gene lost 0 bases, with 11 bases spanning the gap. CDR3 residues: CASSRGLSSYEQYF. For the CDR3, the DNA is TGTGCCAGCAGTAGGGGGTTGAGCTCCTACGAGCAGTACTTC.

This clonotype was observed many times. The V and J genes are TRBV30 and TRBJ1-5; unclear D gene. Per germline, CDR1 GTSNPN and CDR2 SVGIG (reference sequence). V gave up 2 bases and J gave up 5 bases, with 10 bases separating them. The length of the CDR3 is 13 residues. CDR3 sequence reads: CAWSLEGDQPQHF. The CDR3 DNA reads TGTGCCTGGAGTTTGGAGGGAGATCAGCCCCAGCATTTT.

This clonotype was counted many times. The V call is TRBV28, the J call TRBJ2-7; TRBD1 or TRBD2 may be the D gene (6 bases each). Germline V gene data show CDR1 as MDHEN and CDR2 as SYDVKM. CDR3 length equals 14 residues. V lost 1 base, J lost 3 bases, and 10 bases lay in between. The CDR3 here is CASSLYRGLYEQYF. CDR3 in DNA: TGTGCCAGCAGTTTATATCGGGGGCTCTACGAGCAGTACTTC.

This clonotype has a count of ten or more. V gene TRBV30 combines with J gene TRBJ2-7; D call uncertain. Trimming took 0 bases from V and 7 from J, leaving 10 bases between them. CDR3 length equals 12 residues. The germline V gene has CDR1 GTSNPN and CDR2 SVGIG (reference sequence). CDR3 sequence: CAWSVSELEQYF. The CDR3 region has the DNA TGTGCCTGGAGTGTGTCAGAATTAGAGCAGTACTTC.

This clonotype was counted many times. This sequence joins TRBV24-1 and TRBJ1-5; TRBD1 matches at 7 bases. V shed 4 bases, J shed 4 bases, and the junction held 6 bases outside the gene matches. Germline CDR1 and CDR2: KGHDR and SFDVKD. The CDR3 runs 15 residues. The CDR3 spells CATSESGQLNQPQHF. The CDR3, as DNA: TGTGCCACCAGTGAGTCGGGACAGCTTAATCAGCCCCAGCATTTT.

This clonotype was recorded at least ten times. This chain connects TRBV6-1 to TRBJ1-1; D unresolved. The V gene's germline CDR1 is MNHNS and CDR2 SASEGT. Between the trimmed V and J ends, which lost 8 bases and 6 bases, there was a span of 13 bases. The CDR3 is made up of 12 amino acids. CDR3 in amino acids: CASGPLGAEAFF. CDR3 DNA: TGTGCCAGCGGTCCCCTGGGCGCTGAAGCTTTCTTT.

The V gene is TRBV15, the J gene TRBJ1-1; TRBD1 is a possible D gene (5 bases). The CDR3 spans 14 residues. Germline V lookup: CDR1 LNHNV, CDR2 YYDKDF (reference sequence). V lost 0 bases and J 4 bases, leaving 9 bases between the germline ends. CDR3 bases: TGTGCCACCAGCAGAGACCCAGGGATCACTGAAGCTTTCTTT. Translation gives CATSRDPGITEAFF.

This clonotype occurred many times. The V and J genes are TRBV28 and TRBJ1-2; TRBD1 aligns across 9 bases. The CDR3 runs to 16 residues. V shed 3 bases and J 3 bases; nucleotides not matched to a gene: 8. Germline V gene data show CDR1 as MDHEN and CDR2 as SYDVKM. The DNA for the CDR3 is TGTGCCAGCAGTTTTACGGGACAGGGTGCATACTATGGCTACACCTTC. Protein sequence: CASSFTGQGAYYGYTF.

Only a few counts were recorded for this clonotype. V and J are TRBV2 and TRBJ1-1, with a possible D match to TRBD1 (5 bases). CDR1 is SNHLY and CDR2 is FYNNEI in the germline V gene. This CDR3 has 11 amino acids. V shed 7 bases and J shed 11 bases, with 14 bases lying between them. The CDR3 loop is CASNSLGVAFF. The CDR3 DNA follows: TGTGCCAGCAATTCCCTAGGGGTGGCTTTCTTT.

There are many counts of this clonotype. The genes are TRBV7-9 and TRBJ1-5; no clear D gene. The V end was cut by 1 base, the J end by 5 bases, with 9 bases between. The CDR3 is 14 residues long. Germline V gene data show CDR1 as SEHNR and CDR2 as FQNEAQ (reference sequence). CDR3 nucleotides: TGTGCCAGCAGCTTAGTGGGAGTAGATCAGCCCCAGCATTTT. Translated: CASSLVGVDQPQHF.

This clonotype was seen a handful of times. The chain joins TRBV4-1 to TRBJ2-7; no reliable D call. V was pared by 1 base and J by 0 bases, with 13 bases between. The CDR3 totals 16 residues. From germline, CDR1 is MGHRA and CDR2 YSYEKL. CDR3 sequence: CASSQVSLGYSYEQYF. Here the CDR3 DNA reads TGCGCCAGCAGCCAAGTAAGTCTCGGCTACTCCTACGAGCAGTACTTC.

At least ten counts were recorded for this clonotype. This chain connects TRBV25-1 to TRBJ2-6; D is unresolved. The CDR3 is made up of 16 amino acids. Germline CDR1 is MGHDK and CDR2 is SYGVNS. V was shortened by 0 bases and J by 3 bases, with 9 bases between the two germline ends. The CDR3 nucleotides are TGTGCCAGCAGTGAATATCAGGCTGGTGGGGCCAACGTCCTGACTTTC. This encodes CASSEYQAGGANVLTF. The variable domain in full, completed from reference TRBV25-1 and TRBJ2-6, reads EADIYQTPRYLVIGTGKKITLECSQTMGHDKMYWYQQDPGMELHLIHYSYGVNSTEKGDLSSESTVSRIRTEHFPLTLESARPSHTSQYLCASSEYQAGGANVLTFGAGSRLTVL.

This clonotype was seen at least ten times. The V gene is TRBV27, the J gene TRBJ1-1, with D possibly being TRBD1 (5 bases). The CDR3 is 14 amino acids. V was cut by 0 bases and J by 5 bases, with 10 bases left in between. CDR1 MNHEY and CDR2 SMNVEV come from the germline V gene (reference sequence). This CDR3 reads CASSLSGHGTEAFF. As DNA, the CDR3 is TGTGCCAGCAGTTTATCGGGGCATGGGACTGAAGCTTTCTTT.

This clonotype was counted ten times or more. The chain has TRBV11-2 and TRBJ1-1; D unresolved. Germline V gene data show CDR1 as SGHAT and CDR2 as FQNNGV. With 1 base removed from V and 5 bases from J, the gap between germline ends came to 11 bases. CDR3 length: 14 residues. As DNA, the CDR3 is TGTGCCAGCAGCTTAGTTCTGGGGTCGACTGAAGCTTTCTTT. Protein: CASSLVLGSTEAFF. The full variable domain, rest sourced from reference TRBV11-2 and TRBJ1-1, is EAGVAQSPRYKIIEKRQSVAFWCNPISGHATLYWYQQILGQGPKLLIQFQNNGVVDDSQLPKDRFSAERLKGVDSTLKIQPAKLEDSAVYLCASSLVLGSTEAFFGQGTRLTVV.

This clonotype was picked up many times. The chain couples TRBV5-4 to TRBJ2-2, with D unresolved. Per the germline V gene, CDR1 is SGHNT and CDR2 is YYREEE (reference sequence). CDR3 length: 15 amino acids. Trimming pared 4 bases from V and 4 bases from J, leaving 14 bases between. The CDR3 here is CASSTGVSVTGELFF. CDR3 nucleotides: TGTGCCAGCAGCACTGGGGTGAGCGTCACCGGGGAGCTGTTTTTT.

At least ten counts were recorded for this clonotype. This sequence joins TRBV28 and TRBJ2-4, with 11 bases lining up with TRBD1. Trimming took 5 bases from V and 7 from J; bases not matched to a gene: 4. The CDR3 is 14 residues long. Germline values: CDR1 MDHEN, CDR2 SYDVKM. This CDR3 is CASSGQGASNIQYF. DNA for the CDR3: TGTGCCAGCAGTGGACAGGGGGCGTCGAACATTCAGTACTTC.

This clonotype was observed many times. This chain connects TRBV20-1 to TRBJ2-7; D is undetermined. The CDR3 consists of 16 residues. Germline CDR1 reads DFQATT; CDR2 reads SNEGSKA (reference sequence). V was pared by 0 bases and J by 7 bases, with 22 bases between. CDR3 bases: TGCAGTGCTAGAGATCCCTTATTTATGACGGTGGGGGAGCAGTACTTC. Translating gives CSARDPLFMTVGEQYF.

This clonotype was seen repeatedly, ten times or more. The chain carries TRBV12-3 or TRBV12-4 and TRBJ1-5; 10 bases align to TRBD1. After removal of 6 bases from V and 4 bases from J, the junction contained 9 bases not matched to a gene. The CDR3 contains 16 residues. CDR3: CASSPRQGATNQPQHF. In nucleotides, the CDR3 is TGTGCCAGCAGCCCGAGACAGGGGGCGACTAATCAGCCCCAGCATTTT.

J is TRBJ1-1 and V is TRBV6-2 or TRBV6-3; 8 positions agree with TRBD1. CDR1 is MNHEY, CDR2 SVGEGT, per germline. This CDR3 region has 18 residues. V gave up 6 bases and J gave up 0 bases; unmatched junction bases: 15. CDR3 in DNA: TGTGCCAGCAGCCACAGACCCGGGACAGGCAATTTGAACACTGAAGCTTTCTTT. It encodes CASSHRPGTGNLNTEAFF.

V and J are TRBV6-2 or TRBV6-3 and TRBJ1-5; TRBD1 matches at 9 bases. Per the germline V gene, CDR1 is MNHEY and CDR2 is SVGEGT. J lost 1 base, V lost 5 bases, and 6 bases had no gene match. The CDR3 consists of 16 residues. DNA of the CDR3: TGTGCCAGCAGTCCCCGGGACAGGGTGAGCAATCAGCCCCAGCATTTT. This codes for CASSPRDRVSNQPQHF.

This clonotype showed up many times. The V call is TRBV19, the J call TRBJ1-1, with 8 nucleotides matching TRBD1. The junction had 6 bases not matched to a gene; V was cut back by 5 bases and J by 1 base. CDR3 length equals 15 residues. The V gene's germline CDR1 is LNHDA and CDR2 SQIVND (reference sequence). The CDR3 loop is CASSASDRANTEAFF. CDR3 nucleotides: TGTGCCAGTAGTGCCTCGGACAGGGCGAACACTGAAGCTTTCTTT.

Comments on this clonotype: The junction departs from germline at one end; a sequencing error may be responsible. This rearrangement joins TRBV7-9 to TRBJ2-4, with D perhaps being TRBD1 or TRBD2 (5 bases each). The CDR3 covers 14 residues. Germline CDR1 and CDR2: SEHNR and FQNEAQ (reference sequence). This CDR3 reads CASSWGMPKNIKYF. In nucleotides, the CDR3 is TGTGCCAGCAGCTGGGGGATGCCAAAAAACATTAAGTACTTC.

The sample holds a few counts of this clonotype. The V gene is TRBV24-1, the J gene TRBJ2-5; 10 bases fit TRBD1. Germline values: CDR1 KGHDR, CDR2 SFDVKD. The CDR3 covers 15 residues. V gave up 2 bases and J gave up 3 bases; unmatched junction bases: 2. CDR3 nucleotides: TGTGCCACCAGTGATTGGGGGACAGGGGAAGAGACCCAGTACTTC. Its translation is CATSDWGTGEETQYF.

Ten or more counts support this clonotype. This rearrangement joins TRBV6-1 to TRBJ1-1; 9 nucleotides agree with TRBD1. The CDR3 extends over 13 amino acids. V lost 0 bases and J lost 8; bases outside the gene matches: 1. CDR1 and CDR2 from the germline V gene are MNHNS and SASEGT. In DNA, the CDR3 is TGTGCCAGCAGTGAAGCCGGACAGGGGGAAGCTTTCTTT. Amino acids: CASSEAGQGEAFF.

Ten or more counts support this clonotype. This chain links TRBV12-3 or TRBV12-4 with TRBJ2-5, with 7 bases matching TRBD2. The CDR3 spans 17 residues. J gave up 5 bases and V 2 bases, and 14 bases lay outside the gene matches. For the CDR3, the DNA is TGTGCCAGCAGTTTAAAAGTCCAAGCGGGGTTGGCGGAGACCCAGTACTTC. This sequence encodes CASSLKVQAGLAETQYF.

This clonotype was detected many times. V is TRBV2 and J is TRBJ2-4; 7 bases line up with TRBD2. Germline loops: CDR1 SNHLY, CDR2 FYNNEI. The CDR3 runs to 16 residues. The J segment lost 0 bases and the V segment lost 4 bases, leaving 6 bases of the junction unmatched. This CDR3 is CASSVSGGTAKNIQYF. The DNA for the CDR3 is TGTGCCAGCAGTGTGTCCGGGGGGACAGCCAAAAACATTCAGTACTTC.